The source of this T cell receptor beta chain is a study of STAT5B mutations in CD4+ large granular lymphocyte leukemia. As concerns this clone: Its antigen is as yet unknown.

Trimming shortened V by 0 bases and J by 5 bases, and 3 bases separated the two germline ends. The length of the CDR3 is 11 residues. Germline V gene sequence: CDR1 SGHRS, CDR2 YFSETQ. General study findings and limits: Compared with healthy controls (2/35), patient top clones favored TRBV06 (8/27). CD4-sorted patient repertoires seemed more clonal than healthy CD4+ repertoires.

Generated by immunoSEQ multiplex PCR, the TCRdb table keeps only in-frame clones and is missing some. The repertoire holds about 30,000 clones, with more than 60% as singletons. The source of this sequence is a human donor in good health. The chain couples TRBV5-1 to TRBJ2-7; D unresolved. The sequencing input was CD4+ T cells from blood buffy coats. CDR3 in amino acids: CASSLENEQYF. In DNA form, the CDR3 reads TGCGCCAGCAGCTTGGAGAACGAGCAGTACTTC.